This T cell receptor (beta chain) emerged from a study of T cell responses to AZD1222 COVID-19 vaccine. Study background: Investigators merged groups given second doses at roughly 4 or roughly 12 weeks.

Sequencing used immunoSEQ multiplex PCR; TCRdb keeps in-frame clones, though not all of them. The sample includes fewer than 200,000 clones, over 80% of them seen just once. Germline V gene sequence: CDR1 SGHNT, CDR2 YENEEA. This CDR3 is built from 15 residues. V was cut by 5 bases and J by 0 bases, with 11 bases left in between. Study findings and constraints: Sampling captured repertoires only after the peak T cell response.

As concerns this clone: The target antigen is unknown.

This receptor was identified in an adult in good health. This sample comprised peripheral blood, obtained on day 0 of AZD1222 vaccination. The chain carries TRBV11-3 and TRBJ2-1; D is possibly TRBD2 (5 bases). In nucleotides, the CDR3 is TGTGCCAGCAGCGCCCGAGGGCTCTCCTACAATGAGCAGTTCTTC. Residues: CASSARGLSYNEQFF. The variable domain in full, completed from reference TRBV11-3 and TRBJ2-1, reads EAGVVQSPRYKIIEKKQPVAFWCNPISGHNTLYWYLQNLGQGPELLIRYENEEAVDDSQLPKDRFSAERLKGVDSTLKIQPAELGDSAVYLCASSARGLSYNEQFFGPGTRLTVL.